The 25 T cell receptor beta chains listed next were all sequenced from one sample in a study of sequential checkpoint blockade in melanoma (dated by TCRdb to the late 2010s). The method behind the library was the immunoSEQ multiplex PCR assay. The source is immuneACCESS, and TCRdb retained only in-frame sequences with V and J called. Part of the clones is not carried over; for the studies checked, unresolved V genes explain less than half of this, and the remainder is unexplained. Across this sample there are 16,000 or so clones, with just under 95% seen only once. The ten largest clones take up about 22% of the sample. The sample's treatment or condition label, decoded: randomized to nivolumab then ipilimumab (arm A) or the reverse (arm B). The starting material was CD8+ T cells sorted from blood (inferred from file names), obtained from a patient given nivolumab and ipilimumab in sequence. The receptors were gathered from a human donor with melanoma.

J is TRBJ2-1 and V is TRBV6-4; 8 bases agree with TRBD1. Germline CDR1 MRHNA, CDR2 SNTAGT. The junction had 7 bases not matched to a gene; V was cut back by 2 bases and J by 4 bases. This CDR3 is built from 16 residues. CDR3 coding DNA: TGTGCCAGCAGTGACGGGTTTGGGACAGGATACAATGAGCAGTTCTTC. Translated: CASSDGFGTGYNEQFF.

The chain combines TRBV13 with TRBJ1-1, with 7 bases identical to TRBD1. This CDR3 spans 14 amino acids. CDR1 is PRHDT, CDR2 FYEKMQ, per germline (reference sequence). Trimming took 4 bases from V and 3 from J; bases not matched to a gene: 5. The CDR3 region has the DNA TGTGCCAGCAGCTCCGGACAGGTGTACACTGAAGCTTTCTTT. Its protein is CASSSGQVYTEAFF.

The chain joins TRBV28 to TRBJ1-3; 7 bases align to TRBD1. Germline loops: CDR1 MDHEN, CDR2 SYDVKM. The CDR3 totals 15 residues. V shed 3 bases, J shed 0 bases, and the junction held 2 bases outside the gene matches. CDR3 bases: TGTGCCAGCAGTTTGGGACAGCGCTCTGGAAACACCATATATTTT. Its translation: CASSLGQRSGNTIYF.

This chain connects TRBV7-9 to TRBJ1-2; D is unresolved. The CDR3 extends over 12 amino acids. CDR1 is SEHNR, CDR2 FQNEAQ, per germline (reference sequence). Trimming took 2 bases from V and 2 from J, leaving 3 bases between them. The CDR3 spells CASSLLNYGYTF. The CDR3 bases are TGTGCCAGCAGCTTACTGAACTATGGCTACACCTTC.

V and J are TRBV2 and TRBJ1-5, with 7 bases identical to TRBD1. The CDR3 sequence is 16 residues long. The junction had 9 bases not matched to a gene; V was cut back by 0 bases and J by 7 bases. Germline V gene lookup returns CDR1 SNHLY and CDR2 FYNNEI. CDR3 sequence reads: CASSEALGAGGQPQHF. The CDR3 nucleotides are TGTGCCAGCAGTGAAGCGCTTGGGGCAGGGGGACAGCCCCAGCATTTT.

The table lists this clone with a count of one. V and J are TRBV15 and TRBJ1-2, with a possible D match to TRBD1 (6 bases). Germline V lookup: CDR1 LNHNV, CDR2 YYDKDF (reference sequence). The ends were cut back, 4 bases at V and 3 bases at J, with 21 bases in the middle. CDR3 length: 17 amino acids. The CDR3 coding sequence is TGTGCCACCAGCAAGCCGGGACATGTCTCCCTTGACTATGGCTACACCTTC. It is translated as CATSKPGHVSLDYGYTF.

Here the CDR3 reads CASSSSGEHTIYF. CDR3 DNA: TGCGCCAGCAGCTCCTCAGGGGAGCACACCATATATTTT. The chain carries TRBV5-1 and TRBJ1-3; weak D call: TRBD1 (6 bases). The germline V gene encodes CDR1 SGHRS and CDR2 YFSETQ. The CDR3 is 13 residues long. The V end was cut by 3 bases, the J end by 8 bases, with 12 bases between.

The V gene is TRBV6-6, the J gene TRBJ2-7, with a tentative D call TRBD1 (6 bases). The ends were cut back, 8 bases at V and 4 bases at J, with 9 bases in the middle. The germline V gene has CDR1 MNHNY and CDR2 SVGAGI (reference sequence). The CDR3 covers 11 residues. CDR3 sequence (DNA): TGTGCCAGCCCAGGGGTGTACGAGCAGTACGTC. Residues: CASPGVYEQYV.

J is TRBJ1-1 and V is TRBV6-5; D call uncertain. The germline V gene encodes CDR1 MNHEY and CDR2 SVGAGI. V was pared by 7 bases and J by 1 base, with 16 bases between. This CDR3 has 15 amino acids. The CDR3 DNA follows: TGTGCCAGCACCATTGGGCCGACCCCGAACACTGAAGCTTTCTTT. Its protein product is CASTIGPTPNTEAFF.

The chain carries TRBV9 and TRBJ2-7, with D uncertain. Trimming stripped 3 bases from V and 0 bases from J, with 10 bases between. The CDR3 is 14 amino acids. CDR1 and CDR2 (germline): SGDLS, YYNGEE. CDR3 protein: CASSGAGASYEQYF. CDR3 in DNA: TGTGCCAGCAGCGGGGCAGGTGCCTCCTACGAGCAGTACTTC.

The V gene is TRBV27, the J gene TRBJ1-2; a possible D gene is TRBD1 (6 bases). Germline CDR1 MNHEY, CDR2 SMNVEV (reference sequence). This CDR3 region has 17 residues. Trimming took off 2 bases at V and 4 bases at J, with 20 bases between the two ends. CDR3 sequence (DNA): TGTGCCAGCAGTTTAAGGCCATTCTCGACAGGAATCTATGGCTACACCTTC. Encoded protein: CASSLRPFSTGIYGYTF.

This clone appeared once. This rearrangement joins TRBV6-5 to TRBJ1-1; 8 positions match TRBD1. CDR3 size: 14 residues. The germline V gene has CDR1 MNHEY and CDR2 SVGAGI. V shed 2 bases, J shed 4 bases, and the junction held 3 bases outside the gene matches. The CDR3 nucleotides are TGTGCCAGCAGTTACAACAGGGGGTCCACTGAAGCTTTCTTT. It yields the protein CASSYNRGSTEAFF.

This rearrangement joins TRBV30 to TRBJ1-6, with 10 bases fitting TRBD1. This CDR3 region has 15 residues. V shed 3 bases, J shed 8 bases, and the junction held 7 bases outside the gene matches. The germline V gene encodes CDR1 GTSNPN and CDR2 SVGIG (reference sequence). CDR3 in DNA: TGTGCCTGGAGGGGGACAGGGGTGTCGGATTCACCCCTCCACTTT. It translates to CAWRGTGVSDSPLHF.

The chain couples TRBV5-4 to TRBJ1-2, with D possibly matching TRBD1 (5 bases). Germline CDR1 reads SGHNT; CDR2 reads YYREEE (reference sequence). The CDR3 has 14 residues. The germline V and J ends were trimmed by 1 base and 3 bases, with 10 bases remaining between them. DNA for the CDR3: TGTGCCAGCAGCTTGTGGGGCGGTGACTATGGCTACACCTTC. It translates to CASSLWGGDYGYTF.

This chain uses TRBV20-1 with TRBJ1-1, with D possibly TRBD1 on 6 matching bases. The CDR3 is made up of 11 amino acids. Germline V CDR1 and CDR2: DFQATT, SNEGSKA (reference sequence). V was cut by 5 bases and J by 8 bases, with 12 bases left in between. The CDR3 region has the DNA TGCAGTGCTCTCAGGGGCTGGGAAGCTTTCTTT. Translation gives CSALRGWEAFF.

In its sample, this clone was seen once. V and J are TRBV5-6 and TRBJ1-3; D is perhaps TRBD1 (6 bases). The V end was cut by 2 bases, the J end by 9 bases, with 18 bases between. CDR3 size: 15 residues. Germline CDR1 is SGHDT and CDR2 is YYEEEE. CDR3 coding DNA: TGTGCCAGCAGCTTTGGCAGGGGCGAAGTAAGCACCATATATTTT. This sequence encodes CASSFGRGEVSTIYF.

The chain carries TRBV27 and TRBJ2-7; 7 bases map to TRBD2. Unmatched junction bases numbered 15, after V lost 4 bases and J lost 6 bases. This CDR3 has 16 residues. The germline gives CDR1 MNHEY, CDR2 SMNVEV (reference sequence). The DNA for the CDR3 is TGTGCCAGCAGTTCCCGCCACACCGTGGGGGGGGTCGAGCAGTACTTC. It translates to CASSSRHTVGGVEQYF.

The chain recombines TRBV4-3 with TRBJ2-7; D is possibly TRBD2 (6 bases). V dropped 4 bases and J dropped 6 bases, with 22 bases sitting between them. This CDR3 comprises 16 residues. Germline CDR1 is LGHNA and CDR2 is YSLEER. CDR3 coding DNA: TGCGCCAGCAGCCGCGGGGCCGCGGTTGGGGGAGGCGAGCAGTACTTC. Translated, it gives CASSRGAAVGGGEQYF.

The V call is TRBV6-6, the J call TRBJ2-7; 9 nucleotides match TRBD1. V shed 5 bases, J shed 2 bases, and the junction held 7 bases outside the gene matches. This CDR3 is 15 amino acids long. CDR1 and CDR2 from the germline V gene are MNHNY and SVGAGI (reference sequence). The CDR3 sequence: CASSAWTGATYEQYV. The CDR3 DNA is TGTGCCAGCAGTGCGTGGACAGGGGCCACCTACGAGCAGTACGTC.

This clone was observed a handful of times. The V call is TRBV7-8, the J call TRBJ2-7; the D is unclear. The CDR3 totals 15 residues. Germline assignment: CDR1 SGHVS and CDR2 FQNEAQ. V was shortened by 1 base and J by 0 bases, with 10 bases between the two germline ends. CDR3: CASSLGLASSYEQYF. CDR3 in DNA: TGTGCCAGCAGCTTAGGTCTGGCAAGCTCCTACGAGCAGTACTTC.

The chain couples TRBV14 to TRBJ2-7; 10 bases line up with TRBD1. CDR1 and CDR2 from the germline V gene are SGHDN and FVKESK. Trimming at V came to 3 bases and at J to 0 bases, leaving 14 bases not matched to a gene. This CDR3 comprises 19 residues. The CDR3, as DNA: TGTGCCAGCAGCCACATCGGGACAGGGGCGCCGAGGAGCTCCTACGAGCAGTACTTC. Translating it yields CASSHIGTGAPRSSYEQYF.

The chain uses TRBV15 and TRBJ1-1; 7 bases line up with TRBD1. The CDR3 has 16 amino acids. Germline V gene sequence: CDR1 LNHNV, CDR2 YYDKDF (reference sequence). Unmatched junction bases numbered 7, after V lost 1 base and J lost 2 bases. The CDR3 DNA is TGTGCCACCAGCAGAGCTCCAACAGGGGATAACACTGAAGCTTTCTTT. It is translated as CATSRAPTGDNTEAFF.

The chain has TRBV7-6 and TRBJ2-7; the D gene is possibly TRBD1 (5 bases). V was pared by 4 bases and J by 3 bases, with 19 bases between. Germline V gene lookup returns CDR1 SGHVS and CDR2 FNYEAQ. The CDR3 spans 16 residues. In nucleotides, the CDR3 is TGTGCCAGCAGCTATCCTTTGGTGACAGTATTCTACGAGCAGTACGTC. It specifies CASSYPLVTVFYEQYV.

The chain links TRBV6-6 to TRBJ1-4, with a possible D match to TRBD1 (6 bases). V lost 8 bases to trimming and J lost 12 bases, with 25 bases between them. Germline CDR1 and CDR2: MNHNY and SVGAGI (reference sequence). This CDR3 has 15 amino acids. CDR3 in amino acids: CASLGQGEGVVQLFF. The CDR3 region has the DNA TGTGCCAGCCTCGGCCAGGGAGAGGGGGTGGTACAACTGTTTTTT.

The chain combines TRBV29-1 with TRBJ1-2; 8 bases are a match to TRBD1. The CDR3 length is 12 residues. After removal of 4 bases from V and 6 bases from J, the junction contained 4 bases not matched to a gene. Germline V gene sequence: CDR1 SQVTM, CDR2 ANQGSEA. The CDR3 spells CSVAGTGDGYTF. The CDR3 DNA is TGCAGCGTTGCCGGGACAGGAGATGGCTACACCTTC.